This T cell receptor beta chain stems from a study of cytomegalovirus exposure and HLA in healthy donors. The wider study: From HLA-typed donors, an early data release held around 80 million unique TCRs.

For this clone: Its matching antigen is unknown.

General observations from the study: Analyses of presence and absence presupposed an approximately uniform sequencing depth across donors. Altogether, more than 150 TCR beta chains were recorded as cytomegalovirus-associated. Most subjects had HLA-A and HLA-B alleles reportedly predicted accurately by TCR beta sequences.

This CDR3 has 13 residues. Deletions cut 1 base from V and 6 bases from J, with 12 bases between. Looked up from germline, CDR1 is SQVTM and CDR2 is ANQGSEA. Use of 60 Vbeta and 13 Jbeta primers characterized the PCR. Clones were read by immunoSEQ multiplex PCR, and TCRdb kept only the in-frame ones, dropping some. The data show 72,000 or so clones, with about 61% seen just once and 3% held by the top ten. The sequenced sample consisted of PBMCs. This TCR derives from a woman in her 50s in good health and CMV-seronegative. V gene TRBV29-1 combines with J gene TRBJ2-5, with a possible D match to TRBD1 (5 bases). The CDR3 region has the DNA TGCAGCGTTGAAGGGCAGGGTTGGAAGACCCAGTACTTC. Protein: CSVEGQGWKTQYF.